This entry lists 26 T cell receptor beta chains sequenced from one sample in a study of T-cell reconstitution after alpha-beta-depleted transplantation in children. TCRbeta library construction was performed incorporating unique molecular identifiers. TCRdb re-analysed the PCR reads in MiXCR, keeping a single row per CDR3 protein. The sample contains 500,000 to 750,000 distinct CDR3 sequences, 20% to 30% of which appear only once. The input for sequencing was PBMCs, taken before TCRalphabeta/CD19-depleted stem cell transplant. The receptors were gathered from a boy under two years old with Wiskott-Aldrich syndrome, due to receive a stem cell transplant.

This rearrangement joins TRBV7-2 to TRBJ1-5; possible D gene TRBD1, 5 bases. Trimming pared 2 bases from V and 2 bases from J, leaving 13 bases between. This CDR3 is 16 amino acids long. CDR1 and CDR2 from the germline V gene are SGHTA and FQGNSA. For the CDR3, the DNA is TGTGCCAGCAGCTTACGTCAGGGCATGGGCAATCAGCCCCAGCATTTT. Translating it yields CASSLRQGMGNQPQHF.

This clonotype occurred a few times. This sequence joins TRBV5-1 and TRBJ2-1; D remains unclear. Trimming removed 0 bases at V and 6 bases at J, with 10 bases between. CDR3 length: 14 amino acids. Germline V gene data show CDR1 as SGHRS and CDR2 as YFSETQ. CDR3 sequence reads: CASSLVVETNEQFF. Here the CDR3 DNA reads TGCGCCAGCAGCTTGGTAGTGGAGACCAATGAGCAGTTCTTC.

V and J are TRBV4-1 and TRBJ1-6; no reliable D call. CDR1 is MGHRA, CDR2 YSYEKL, per germline. This CDR3 region has 17 residues. V was pared by 0 bases and J by 4 bases, with 13 bases between. This CDR3 is CASSQETLGSYNSPLHF. DNA of the CDR3: TGCGCCAGCAGCCAAGAAACGCTCGGCAGTTATAATTCACCCCTCCACTTT.

This clonotype has more than one count but fewer than ten. The chain uses TRBV20-1 and TRBJ2-2, with a tentative D call TRBD2 (6 bases). CDR1 and CDR2 (germline): DFQATT, SNEGSKA (reference sequence). The CDR3 runs 14 residues. V lost 1 base to trimming and J lost 1 base, with 7 bases between them. The CDR3 coding sequence is TGCAGTGCTAGAGCGACTAGGAACACCGGGGAGCTGTTTTTT. It yields the protein CSARATRNTGELFF.

This clonotype turned up a few times. This rearrangement joins TRBV12-3 or TRBV12-4 to TRBJ2-1; D gene ambiguous. The length of the CDR3 is 13 residues. V dropped 5 bases and J dropped 12 bases, with 17 bases sitting between them. This CDR3 is CASSRLFASRQFF. The DNA of the CDR3 is TGTGCCAGCAGTCGCCTTTTTGCTTCGAGGCAGTTCTTC.

This clonotype turned up a few times. CDR3 DNA: TGTGCCAGCAGTGGTAATAGGGAACAGCCCCAGCATTTT. Protein: CASSGNREQPQHF. The chain carries TRBV2 and TRBJ1-5; D not resolved. V lost 4 bases, J lost 7 bases, and 11 bases lay in between. The germline gives CDR1 SNHLY, CDR2 FYNNEI. The CDR3 length is 13 residues. Variable domain in full (rest from reference TRBV2 and TRBJ1-5): EPEVTQTPSHQVTQMGQEVILRCVPISNHLYFYWYRQILGQKVEFLVSFYNNEISEKSEIFDDQFSVERPDGSNFTLKIRSTKLEDSAMYFCASSGNREQPQHFGDGTRLSIL.

The chain combines TRBV6-1 with TRBJ1-5; 9 nucleotides line up with TRBD1. The ends lost 7 bases at V and 4 bases at J; junction bases unmatched: 8. This CDR3 spans 15 amino acids. Germline CDR1 MNHNS, CDR2 SASEGT. The CDR3 sequence is CASNGQGLWNQPQHF. The CDR3 bases are TGTGCCAGCAACGGACAGGGGCTTTGGAATCAGCCCCAGCATTTT.

The table lists this clonotype with a few counts. The V gene is TRBV29-1, the J gene TRBJ1-3; no definite D call. The germline V and J ends were trimmed by 1 base and 4 bases, with 11 bases remaining between them. This CDR3 has 14 amino acids. Germline CDR1 and CDR2: SQVTM and ANQGSEA. This CDR3 reads CSVEGRLSGNTIYF. The CDR3 coding sequence is TGCAGCGTTGAAGGGAGGCTTTCAGGAAACACCATATATTTT. Drawing the rest from reference TRBV29-1 and TRBJ1-3, the complete variable domain is SAVISQKPSRDICQRGTSLTIQCQVDSQVTMMFWYRQQPGQSLTLIATANQGSEATYESGFVIDKFPISRPNLTFSTLTVSNMSPEDSSIYLCSVEGRLSGNTIYFGEGSWLTVV.

The genes are TRBV5-1 and TRBJ2-7; D gene unclear. Germline CDR1 and CDR2: SGHRS and YFSETQ. V was trimmed by 0 bases and J by 7 bases, leaving 14 bases between them. There are 14 residues in the CDR3. The CDR3: CASSLDFPVVEQYF. CDR3 in DNA: TGCGCCAGCAGCTTGGACTTCCCCGTCGTGGAGCAGTACTTC.

This clonotype was counted a few times. This chain connects TRBV29-1 to TRBJ2-5; no clear D. Germline CDR1 reads SQVTM; CDR2 reads ANQGSEA. CDR3 length: 12 amino acids. V gave up 7 bases and J gave up 5 bases, with 14 bases separating them. The CDR3 here is CSAAWGIETQYF. The CDR3, as DNA: TGCAGCGCTGCATGGGGAATTGAGACCCAGTACTTC.

The chain carries TRBV20-1 and TRBJ2-7; possible D gene TRBD1, 6 bases. V dropped 5 bases and J dropped 0 bases, with 11 bases sitting between them. This CDR3 is built from 13 residues. Germline V gene lookup returns CDR1 DFQATT and CDR2 SNEGSKA (reference sequence). The CDR3 coding sequence is TGCAGTGCTTCCGGGACACCCTCCTACGAGCAGTACTTC. Protein: CSASGTPSYEQYF.

This clonotype was observed a handful of times. The genes are TRBV12-5 and TRBJ1-1, with D perhaps TRBD1 (5 bases). Germline values: CDR1 LGHNT, CDR2 FRNRAP. The V end was cut by 6 bases, the J end by 1 base, with 15 bases between. CDR3 size: 15 residues. Here the CDR3 reads CASGRAGTANTEAFF. Here the CDR3 DNA reads TGTGCTAGTGGCCGAGCCGGGACGGCGAACACTGAAGCTTTCTTT.

The table lists this clonotype with a few counts. The genes are TRBV20-1 and TRBJ1-1; no clear D gene. The CDR3 runs to 11 residues. The V end lost 1 base, the J end lost 3 bases, and 3 bases lay between the germline ends. Germline lookup yields CDR1 DFQATT and CDR2 SNEGSKA (reference sequence). This CDR3 is CSARGYTEAFF. The CDR3 DNA reads as TGCAGTGCTAGAGGGTACACTGAAGCTTTCTTT.

DNA for the CDR3: TGTGCCAGCAGTTTAGGGCTAGCTATAAAACTTGGGAATGAGCAGTTCTTC. This sequence encodes CASSLGLAIKLGNEQFF. The V and J genes are TRBV12-3 or TRBV12-4 and TRBJ2-1; possible D gene TRBD2, 5 bases. Trimming took 1 base from V and 7 from J, leaving 20 bases between them. The CDR3 contains 17 residues.

The rearrangement links TRBV5-1 to TRBJ1-1, with TRBD1 as a possible D gene (6 bases). CDR3 length: 15 amino acids. Per germline, CDR1 SGHRS and CDR2 YFSETQ. Deletions cut 1 base from V and 3 bases from J, with 13 bases between. CDR3: CASSLPTGQYTEAFF. CDR3 nucleotides: TGCGCCAGCAGCTTGCCGACGGGACAATACACTGAAGCTTTCTTT.

The chain carries TRBV6-1 and TRBJ2-7; TRBD1 agrees at 12 bases. The V gene end was trimmed by 6 bases and the J gene end by 6 bases; junction bases not matched to a gene: 12. Germline assignment: CDR1 MNHNS and CDR2 SASEGT. The CDR3 runs 16 residues. The CDR3 DNA sequence: TGTGCCAGCAGCCCGCTCCGGGACAGGGGGCCCCTCGAGCAGTACTTC. This translates into CASSPLRDRGPLEQYF.

This chain connects TRBV5-6 to TRBJ2-5, with D possibly TRBD2 on 6 matching bases. Per germline, CDR1 SGHDT and CDR2 YYEEEE. This CDR3 has 14 amino acids. Trimming took 4 bases from V and 5 from J, leaving 15 bases between them. The CDR3 spells CASSHGGVAETQYF. CDR3 DNA: TGTGCCAGCAGCCACGGGGGAGTTGCCGAGACCCAGTACTTC.

The chain links TRBV20-1 to TRBJ2-3, with D uncertain. Trimming removed 4 bases from V and 0 bases from J, with 14 bases in between. CDR1 and CDR2 from the germline V gene are DFQATT and SNEGSKA (reference sequence). The CDR3 totals 15 residues. This CDR3 reads CSATKGQRSTDTQYF. CDR3 DNA sequence: TGCAGTGCTACAAAAGGCCAGAGAAGCACAGATACGCAGTATTTT.

The chain links TRBV20-1 to TRBJ2-7; 13 nucleotides agree with TRBD2. The CDR3 has 14 amino acids. After removal of 4 bases from V and 3 bases from J, the junction contained 3 bases not matched to a gene. Germline V lookup: CDR1 DFQATT, CDR2 SNEGSKA (reference sequence). The CDR3, as DNA: TGCAGTGCTATAGGACTAGCGGGAGTCTACGAGCAGTACTTC. Protein product: CSAIGLAGVYEQYF.

This chain connects TRBV12-3 or TRBV12-4 to TRBJ2-5; D remains unclear. Trimming took 3 bases from V and 5 from J, leaving 10 bases between them. The CDR3 covers 13 residues. CDR3 region: CASSFGVSETQYF. The CDR3 DNA reads TGTGCCAGCAGTTTTGGGGTCTCCGAGACCCAGTACTTC.

V and J are TRBV5-5 and TRBJ2-5; no definite D call. The CDR3 covers 15 residues. Per germline, CDR1 SGHKS and CDR2 YYEKEE (reference sequence). V dropped 2 bases and J dropped 7 bases, with 18 bases sitting between them. The CDR3 region has the DNA TGTGCCAGCAGCTTTGAAGGGAATGTGATGGGGACCCAGTACTTC. Protein: CASSFEGNVMGTQYF.

V usage is TRBV15 and J usage is TRBJ1-4; D remains ambiguous. Germline assignment: CDR1 LNHNV and CDR2 YYDKDF (reference sequence). Trimming removed 0 bases from V and 0 bases from J, with 8 bases in between. The CDR3 extends over 16 amino acids. The CDR3 DNA reads TGTGCCACCAGCAGAGATCACAGATCAACTAATGAAAAACTGTTTTTT. Amino acids: CATSRDHRSTNEKLFF.

The gene calls are TRBV5-1 and TRBJ2-3; no firm D call. The CDR3 runs to 13 residues. Germline V gives CDR1 SGHRS, CDR2 YFSETQ. Deletions cut 5 bases from V and 4 bases from J, with 11 bases between. The CDR3 sequence is CASRLSEADTQYF. CDR3 nucleotide sequence: TGCGCCAGCAGACTGTCGGAAGCAGATACGCAGTATTTT.

This clonotype showed up just once. The chain couples TRBV7-6 to TRBJ2-5; maybe TRBD1 (6 bases). The V end lost 2 bases, the J end lost 4 bases, and 17 bases lay between the germline ends. This CDR3 contains 16 residues. Germline-derived CDR1 and CDR2 are SGHVS and FNYEAQ. CDR3 sequence reads: CASSLTGRWLGETQYF. CDR3 coding DNA: TGTGCCAGCAGCTTAACAGGGAGATGGTTGGGAGAGACCCAGTACTTC.

The rearrangement links TRBV5-8 to TRBJ2-1, with D perhaps matching TRBD1 (5 bases). This CDR3 is 14 amino acids long. The germline V and J ends were trimmed by 3 bases and 4 bases, with 11 bases remaining between them. Germline values: CDR1 SGHTS, CDR2 YDEGEE. The CDR3 region is CASSSGQIYNEQFF. Written as DNA, the CDR3 is TGTGCCAGCAGCTCAGGGCAGATATACAATGAGCAGTTCTTC.

The chain couples TRBV3-1 to TRBJ1-1, with a weak D call TRBD1 (6 bases). This CDR3 is built from 14 residues. Germline V CDR1 and CDR2: LGHDT, YNNKEL (reference sequence). V was clipped by 1 base and J by 3 bases, with 9 bases between them. The CDR3 loop reads CASSQGWGHTEAFF. DNA for the CDR3: TGTGCCAGCAGCCAAGGCTGGGGGCACACTGAAGCTTTCTTT.